This T cell receptor beta chain was identified in a study of OX40 agonist ivuxolimab in advanced cancers. General notes on the study: The costimulatory receptor OX40 (CD134) was targeted by ivuxolimab, a fully human IgG2 agonistic monoclonal antibody. In the dose-escalation cohort, 65% to 90% of patients were male, and the mean age was around 60 years, with a range of roughly 20 to 79. Prior anti-PD-1, anti-PD-L1 or anti-CTLA-4 therapy was permitted, and checkpoint inhibitors had been received by about 44% of dose-escalation patients. Intravenous ivuxolimab was administered to patients every 2 weeks at six dose levels: 0.01, 0.1, 0.3, 1.5, 3 and 10 mg/kg. Among the approximately 50 dose-escalation patients, roughly 20 had hepatocellular carcinoma, approximately 15 melanoma, 9 renal cell carcinoma and 9 head and neck cancer. The monotherapy dose-escalation portion (N = 52 patients) of the phase I ivuxolimab trial is reported in the paper. Partial responses were achieved by three dose-escalation patients, of whom one had hepatocellular carcinoma and two had cutaneous melanoma. Peripheral TCRbeta sequencing was intended to test whether TCR sequence diversity was altered and clonal T-cell expansion was caused by ivuxolimab. Beyond this particular receptor, the publication reports: At doses of 0.1 to 3.0 mg/kg, clonal expansion of both CD4+ and CD8+ T cells in blood was seen between baseline and week 6. After ivuxolimab, expanded clones were on average more numerous among CD8+ T cells than among CD4+ T cells. Low levels of normalized T-cell clonal expansion were also seen in some nonresponding patients. Antigen specificity was not determined for the clonally expanded peripheral T cells. In the 0.1-3.0 mg/kg groups, partial responders were among the patients with the lowest normalized peripheral clonal expansion, particularly in CD8+ T cells.

This clone was seen just once. Its antigen is unknown. No base quality information exists; no much larger clone differs at one position. CDR3 length: 16 amino acids, cysteine to phenylalanine. CDR3 DNA is the only sequence kept; it has 48 bases, read in frame from the first base. V is trimmed back by 3 bases and J by 2 bases, and the junction contains 10 bases that no gene match accounts for. As encoded in the germline V gene, CDR1 is SGHDN while CDR2 is FVKESK. Patients with a history of autoimmune disease or receiving systemic immunosuppression were excluded from the trial. Peripheral blood for TCR sequencing was collected from all dose cohorts at baseline, on cycle 4 day 1, and on cycle 7 day 1. The samples were taken from a phase I, first-in-human, multicenter, open-label dose-escalation trial of ivuxolimab. Adults with locally advanced or metastatic melanoma, renal cell, hepatocellular, or head and neck squamous cell carcinoma were enrolled in the trial. CD4+ and CD8+ T cells were sorted separately from peripheral blood before TCR sequencing.

To sequence the TCRbeta CDR3 region, genomic DNA was isolated from the sorted cells. TCRbeta CDR3 regions were sequenced using the immunoSEQ Assay. Drawn from immuneACCESS, this table holds only the in-frame rearrangements with V and J called that TCRdb kept. Clones are partly lost; checked studies trace under half to an unresolved V gene and leave the rest unexplained. Counted in this sample were around 90,000 clones; more than 85% of them appeared once. Around 1.1% of the sample is in the top ten clones. The sequence was obtained from an adult with an advanced solid tumor such as melanoma, head and neck, liver or kidney cancer. This chain is built from TRBV14 and TRBJ2-7; 7 bases in the middle match TRBD1. The sequencing here drew on CD4+ or CD8+ T cells sorted from blood, taken in a trial of the OX40 agonist ivuxolimab. The CDR3 reads as follows: CASSQPGTAKTYEQYF. The base sequence is TGTGCCAGCAGCCAGCCCGGGACAGCAAAGACCTACGAGCAGTACTTC.